This T cell receptor (beta chain) is from a study of tumor-infiltrating lymphocytes in localized non-small cell lung cancer. Only in-frame clones appear in the TCRdb table, and some are missing; sequencing was by immunoSEQ multiplex PCR. The table shows 5,000 to 6,500 clones, with approximately 66% occurring only once. Study observations and caveats: No T-cell fraction difference was seen between IM1 and IM2 tumors.

V lost 4 bases to trimming and J lost 9 bases; unmatched junction nucleotides: 8. CDR3 length: 13 amino acids. Germline V lookup: CDR1 MRHNA, CDR2 SNTAGT. About this clone itself: The antigen is not known.

The chain couples TRBV6-4 to TRBJ1-1; 7 nucleotides agree with TRBD1. Sequencing was carried out using uninvolved lung tissue not adjacent to the tumor. The receptor's source is a human donor with non-small cell lung cancer. CDR3 sequence (DNA): TGTGCCAGCAGTGTCTCAGGGACAGCAAAAGCTTTCTTT. It translates to CASSVSGTAKAFF.